The 32 T cell receptor beta chains below all came from one sample that was sequenced in a study of a mutant IDH1 vaccine in newly diagnosed glioma (dated by TCRdb to the early 2020s). These receptors' antigens are unknown. The intended sense of this specimen's time point label: week 23, last vaccination. Every vaccine dose consisted of 300 ug of a 20-mer mutant IDH1 peptide in Montanide, administered subcutaneously together with topical imiquimod. Library preparation used the immunoSEQ multiplex PCR assay. TCRdb holds this immuneACCESS table with in-frame rearrangements only. Some clones are missing; in checked studies, unresolved V genes explain under half, and the rest has no known cause. The sample profile shows 45,000 to 65,000 clones; about 81% of them were found once. 6.5% to 9.5% of the sample rests with the top ten. The sequencing used PBMCs, collected from a glioma patient whose treatment included an IDH1 peptide vaccine. Every receptor here comes from a woman in her thirties or forties with glioma. Some clones in this sample may be carry-over from other donors' samples.

This chain joins TRBV5-1 and TRBJ2-5; TRBD2 matches at 14 bases. Looked up from germline, CDR1 is SGHRS and CDR2 is YFSETQ. This CDR3 has 15 residues. Germline trimming cut 4 bases from V and 4 bases from J; bases unmatched to any gene: 3. CDR3 sequence reads: CASSPGTSGGETQYF. The CDR3 coding sequence is TGCGCCAGCAGCCCCGGGACTAGCGGGGGAGAGACCCAGTACTTC.

The chain links TRBV6-5 to TRBJ1-2; TRBD1 might be the D (6 bases). CDR3 length: 14 residues. Germline-derived CDR1 and CDR2 are MNHEY and SVGAGI. V was cut by 11 bases and J by 4 bases, with 20 bases left in between. The CDR3 coding sequence is TGTGCCGCCATGGGGGGGACACGCCGCTATGGCTACACCTTC. Translated, it gives CAAMGGTRRYGYTF.

This rearrangement joins TRBV29-1 to TRBJ2-7; D possibly matches TRBD1 or TRBD2 (5 bases each). There are 14 residues in the CDR3. The V gene lost 6 bases and the J gene lost 2 bases, with 17 bases spanning the gap. Germline CDR1 and CDR2: SQVTM and ANQGSEA. The CDR3 reads CSVRGRVSPYEQYF. In DNA form, the CDR3 reads TGCAGCGTGAGGGGCAGGGTGTCCCCCTACGAGCAGTACTTC.

The V call is TRBV9, the J call TRBJ2-3; D unclear. The CDR3 has 13 amino acids. Germline V lookup: CDR1 SGDLS, CDR2 YYNGEE. Trimming cost V 0 bases and J 3 bases, with 5 bases left between them. The CDR3 nucleotides are TGTGCCAGCAGCGTAGCCGTAACAGATACGCAGTATTTT. Translating it yields CASSVAVTDTQYF.

This clone has a single count. The CDR3 loop reads CASRRDSNTGELFF. The CDR3 coding sequence is TGTGCCAGCAGGAGGGACAGTAACACCGGGGAGCTGTTTTTT. The chain employs TRBV7-2 and TRBJ2-2; TRBD1 aligns across 7 bases. Germline V gives CDR1 SGHTA, CDR2 FQGNSA. Germline trimming cut 6 bases from V and 2 bases from J; bases unmatched to any gene: 3. The CDR3 runs to 14 residues.

The chain recombines TRBV5-6 with TRBJ2-5; 7 positions match TRBD1. Germline lookup yields CDR1 SGHDT and CDR2 YYEEEE. V shed 5 bases, J shed 4 bases, and the junction held 8 bases outside the gene matches. The CDR3 runs 14 residues. The chain's CDR3 is CASRQTGAGETQYF. The DNA of the CDR3 is TGTGCCAGCAGGCAAACAGGGGCGGGAGAGACCCAGTACTTC.

The genes are TRBV27 and TRBJ1-1; 8 nucleotides agree with TRBD1. V dropped 2 bases and J dropped 11; count of bases not matched to a gene: 16. Per germline, CDR1 MNHEY and CDR2 SMNVEV (reference sequence). The CDR3 has 16 amino acids. The CDR3 protein is CASSLEGTGWARAAFF. CDR3 in DNA: TGTGCCAGCAGTTTAGAGGGGACAGGCTGGGCCCGTGCGGCTTTCTTT.

This clone was detected only once. The rearrangement joins TRBV23-1 to TRBJ1-2; D remains ambiguous. TRBV23-1 carries the ORF label, with uncertain function. The V end lost 0 bases, the J end lost 8 bases, and 13 bases lay between the germline ends. CDR3 length equals 14 residues. The CDR3 region is CASSQSGLREGYTF. CDR3 nucleotide sequence: TGCGCCAGCAGTCAATCAGGACTGCGGGAGGGCTACACCTTC.

This clone appeared once. CDR3 sequence: CACGTAYNSPLHF. CDR3 DNA: TGTGCCTGTGGGACAGCTTATAATTCACCCCTCCACTTT. The J gene is TRBJ1-6, the V gene TRBV30; 7 nucleotides agree with TRBD1. Losses at the gene ends were 6 bases for V and 4 bases for J; bases not matched to a gene: 3. The CDR3 extends over 13 amino acids. CDR1 GTSNPN and CDR2 SVGIG come from the germline V gene (reference sequence).

The chain joins TRBV10-3 to TRBJ1-4, with D unclear. The CDR3 length is 13 residues. With 4 bases removed from V and 5 bases from J, the gap between germline ends came to 8 bases. Germline loops: CDR1 ENHRY, CDR2 SYGVKD. The CDR3 region is CAISGHSNEKLFF. CDR3 DNA sequence: TGTGCCATCAGTGGGCACTCAAATGAAAAACTGTTTTTT.

This clone was seen only a few times. The chain combines TRBV30 with TRBJ1-1; D possibly corresponds to TRBD1 (6 bases). Looked up from germline, CDR1 is GTSNPN and CDR2 is SVGIG (reference sequence). This CDR3 is 12 amino acids long. Between the trimmed V and J ends, which lost 2 bases and 5 bases, there was a span of 9 bases. The CDR3: CAWSWGPTEAFF. In nucleotides, the CDR3 is TGTGCCTGGAGTTGGGGGCCGACTGAAGCTTTCTTT.

This chain connects TRBV7-8 to TRBJ1-1; a weak D match, TRBD1 (5 bases). The germline CDR1 and CDR2 sequences are SGHVS and FQNEAQ. This CDR3 has 14 residues. The V gene lost 1 base and the J gene lost 1 base, with 7 bases spanning the gap. CDR3 protein: CASSLVGGNTEAFF. The CDR3 DNA sequence: TGTGCCAGCAGCTTAGTTGGGGGGAACACTGAAGCTTTCTTT.

The rearrangement joins TRBV27 to TRBJ1-5; D might be TRBD1 (5 bases). V gave up 4 bases and J gave up 5 bases, with 12 bases separating them. The CDR3 covers 14 residues. The V gene's germline CDR1 is MNHEY and CDR2 SMNVEV (reference sequence). In DNA form, the CDR3 reads TGTGCCAGCAGTTCCGGGGGAGGCTATCAGCCCCAGCATTTT. Protein: CASSSGGGYQPQHF.

This rearrangement joins TRBV29-1 to TRBJ2-1; either TRBD1 or TRBD2 may supply D (6 bases each). The germline V and J ends were trimmed by 3 bases and 10 bases, with 19 bases remaining between them. Per germline, CDR1 SQVTM and CDR2 ANQGSEA. The CDR3 is made up of 14 amino acids. The CDR3 region is CSVDISGGLQEQFF. DNA for the CDR3: TGCAGCGTTGACATCTCCGGGGGCCTTCAGGAGCAGTTCTTC.

The chain uses TRBV11-2 and TRBJ1-1; D gene unclear. In germline, CDR1 is SGHAT, CDR2 FQNNGV. The CDR3 spans 13 residues. V lost 7 bases and J 2 bases, leaving 11 bases between the germline ends. In nucleotides, the CDR3 is TGTGCCAGCAATTCCCGCATCAACACTGAAGCTTTCTTT. Amino acids: CASNSRINTEAFF.

The chain uses TRBV5-4 and TRBJ2-5; D not resolved. Deletions cut 0 bases from V and 2 bases from J, with 17 bases between. In germline, CDR1 is SGHNT, CDR2 YYREEE (reference sequence). This CDR3 contains 17 residues. The CDR3 reads CASSLDGLAALQETQYF. The CDR3 coding sequence is TGTGCCAGCAGCTTGGATGGCTTGGCAGCATTACAAGAGACCCAGTACTTC. Full variable domain (rest looked up from reference TRBV5-4 and TRBJ2-5): ETGVTQSPTHLIKTRGQQVTLRCSSQSGHNTVSWYQQALGQGPQFIFQYYREEENGRGNFPPRFSGLQFPNYSSELNVNALELDDSALYLCASSLDGLAALQETQYFGPGTRLLVL.

This clone was observed a handful of times. In DNA form, the CDR3 reads TGTGCCAGCAGTGAATTACTGAACACTGAAGCTTTCTTT. Its translation: CASSELLNTEAFF. The chain joins TRBV2 to TRBJ1-1; no definite D call. This CDR3 region has 13 residues. Germline V gene lookup returns CDR1 SNHLY and CDR2 FYNNEI. The V and J ends lost 2 bases and 0 bases respectively, with 4 bases between them.

The chain carries TRBV19 and TRBJ1-1; 10 bases agree with TRBD1. The J segment lost 0 bases and the V segment lost 6 bases, leaving 1 base of the junction unmatched. This CDR3 has 14 residues. Germline assignment: CDR1 LNHDA and CDR2 SQIVND (reference sequence). The CDR3 DNA sequence: TGTGCCAGTAGGGACAGGGGGTTGAACACTGAAGCTTTCTTT. Protein product: CASRDRGLNTEAFF. The full variable domain, its missing parts supplied by reference TRBV19 and TRBJ1-1, is DGGITQSPKYLFRKEGQNVTLSCEQNLNHDAMYWYRQDPGQGLRLIYYSQIVNDFQKGDIAEGYSVSREKKESFPLTVTSAQKNPTAFYLCASRDRGLNTEAFFGQGTRLTVV.

The chain recombines TRBV2 with TRBJ2-7, with D possibly called TRBD1 or TRBD2 (6 bases each). Germline CDR1 SNHLY, CDR2 FYNNEI. V was shortened by 6 bases and J by 6 bases, with 24 bases between the two germline ends. The CDR3 is 16 residues long. For the CDR3, the DNA is TGTGCCAGCAGGACCGTATCCACGGGGGCCCATCTCGAGCAGTACTTC. This gives the protein CASRTVSTGAHLEQYF. The whole variable domain, remainder taken from reference TRBV2 and TRBJ2-7, is EPEVTQTPSHQVTQMGQEVILRCVPISNHLYFYWYRQILGQKVEFLVSFYNNEISEKSEIFDDQFSVERPDGSNFTLKIRSTKLEDSAMYFCASRTVSTGAHLEQYFGPGTRLTVT.

This rearrangement joins TRBV2 to TRBJ2-5; 8 bases match TRBD1. The germline V gene has CDR1 SNHLY and CDR2 FYNNEI. Trimming at V came to 1 base and at J to 3 bases, leaving 4 bases not matched to a gene. The CDR3 is 15 residues long. The DNA of the CDR3 is TGTGCCAGCAGTGAAGACAGGGGGGAGAAAGAGACCCAGTACTTC. Translation: CASSEDRGEKETQYF.

The chain recombines TRBV5-1 with TRBJ2-2, with D maybe TRBD1 (5 bases). Germline V gene data show CDR1 as SGHRS and CDR2 as YFSETQ. This CDR3 has 16 amino acids. V was cut by 0 bases and J by 4 bases, with 13 bases left in between. This CDR3 reads CASSLEGSLTTGELFF. The CDR3 DNA reads TGCGCCAGCAGCTTGGAGGGGTCCTTAACCACCGGGGAGCTGTTTTTT.

The chain links TRBV6-6 to TRBJ2-5; 12 bases line up with TRBD2. Trimming cost V 2 bases and J 10 bases; bases outside gene matches: 8. Germline loops: CDR1 MNHNY, CDR2 SVGAGI (reference sequence). This CDR3 spans 15 amino acids. The CDR3 coding sequence is TGTGCCAGCAGTTACCCGGCTAGCGGGGGGGCCCTCCAGTACTTC. Protein: CASSYPASGGALQYF.

The chain links TRBV5-1 to TRBJ2-3; no clear D gene. Trimming cost V 5 bases and J 0 bases, with 7 bases left between them. The germline V gene encodes CDR1 SGHRS and CDR2 YFSETQ. The CDR3 is made up of 13 amino acids. The CDR3 spells CASRAPSTDTQYF. The DNA for the CDR3 is TGCGCCAGCAGGGCTCCTAGCACAGATACGCAGTATTTT. The variable domain in full, with the rest retrieved from reference TRBV5-1 and TRBJ2-3, is KAGVTQTPRYLIKTRGQQVTLSCSPISGHRSVSWYQQTPGQGLQFLFEYFSETQRNKGNFPGRFSGRQFSNSRSEMNVSTLELGDSALYLCASRAPSTDTQYFGPGTRLTVL.

This clone turned up a few times. This chain connects TRBV30 to TRBJ1-1; a possible D gene is TRBD1 (6 bases). Germline CDR1 GTSNPN, CDR2 SVGIG (reference sequence). The V gene lost 4 bases and the J gene lost 8 bases, with 17 bases spanning the gap. CDR3 length: 13 amino acids. In DNA form, the CDR3 reads TGTGCCTGGACCCTTTTCTTAGGGACAGAAGCTTTCTTT. Translation: CAWTLFLGTEAFF.

This clone was observed a single time. The chain recombines TRBV27 with TRBJ1-2; D unclear. Germline-derived CDR1 and CDR2 are MNHEY and SMNVEV (reference sequence). The ends were cut back, 2 bases at V and 1 base at J, with 11 bases in the middle. This CDR3 region has 15 residues. CDR3 nucleotides: TGTGCCAGCAGTTTAAACAGACATATTAACTATGGCTACACCTTC. The encoded protein is CASSLNRHINYGYTF.

The V gene is TRBV7-3, the J gene TRBJ1-1, with 7 bases that match TRBD1. Looked up from germline, CDR1 is SGHTA and CDR2 is FQGTGA. This CDR3 comprises 14 residues. The ends lost 0 bases at V and 7 bases at J; junction bases unmatched: 5. The CDR3 loop reads CASSLTGGPDEAFF. The CDR3 nucleotides read TGTGCCAGCAGCTTAACAGGGGGCCCCGATGAAGCTTTCTTT.

In its sample, this clone was seen once. This rearrangement joins TRBV5-1 to TRBJ1-2; D ambiguous. With 0 bases removed from V and 4 bases from J, the gap between germline ends came to 7 bases. This CDR3 spans 13 amino acids. Germline-derived CDR1 and CDR2 are SGHRS and YFSETQ. CDR3 nucleotide sequence: TGCGCCAGCAGCTTGGGGCCGAGCTATGGCTACACCTTC. Its translation: CASSLGPSYGYTF.

V and J are TRBV7-6 and TRBJ1-3; no reliable D call. CDR1 is SGHVS and CDR2 is FNYEAQ in the germline V gene. The V and J ends lost 5 bases and 0 bases respectively, with 11 bases between them. CDR3 length: 15 residues. The CDR3 DNA reads TGTGCCAGCAGCGGGCAGGACGGCTCTGGAAACACCATATATTTT. Translated, it gives CASSGQDGSGNTIYF.

The chain is built from TRBV6-5 and TRBJ1-1, with TRBD1 matching 9 bases. The V and J ends lost 7 bases and 9 bases, in that order; junction bases with no gene match: 15. Germline CDR1 reads MNHEY; CDR2 reads SVGAGI. The CDR3 consists of 15 residues. The CDR3 coding sequence is TGTGCCAGCATCTCCTTAGGACAGGGGTCTAGAAAAGCTTTCTTT. It translates to CASISLGQGSRKAFF.

This clone was seen a single time. The chain uses TRBV27 and TRBJ2-7; 10 bases map to TRBD1. Unmatched junction bases numbered 9, after V lost 5 bases and J lost 5 bases. The germline V gene has CDR1 MNHEY and CDR2 SMNVEV (reference sequence). This CDR3 contains 15 residues. CDR3 DNA sequence: TGTGCCAGCAGTGAAGGGACAGGGGTGGTTAACGAGCAGTACTTC. Protein: CASSEGTGVVNEQYF.

CDR3 sequence reads: CASSGVDLAGGAQYF. In nucleotides, the CDR3 is TGTGCCAGCAGCGGGGTGGATCTAGCGGGAGGGGCGCAGTATTTT. This chain joins TRBV25-1 and TRBJ2-3; TRBD2 aligns across 12 bases. V gave up 6 bases and J gave up 10 bases; unmatched junction bases: 11. CDR1 and CDR2 from the germline V gene are MGHDK and SYGVNS. The CDR3 spans 15 residues.

This sequence joins TRBV5-6 and TRBJ2-1; D is undetermined. Germline-derived CDR1 and CDR2 are SGHDT and YYEEEE. The CDR3 length is 12 residues. The V gene lost 4 bases and the J gene lost 3 bases, with 5 bases spanning the gap. The CDR3 loop reads CASSANYNEQFF. The CDR3 DNA follows: TGTGCCAGCAGCGCAAACTACAATGAGCAGTTCTTC.